A selection of T cell receptor beta chains follows, all from one sample in a study of cytomegalovirus exposure and HLA in healthy donors. TCRdb keeps only in-frame clones here, not all; method: immunoSEQ multiplex PCR. The sample holds about 130,000 clones; 82% are singletons and the top ten take about 8.6%. Sequencing was done on a sample of PBMCs. These receptors came from a woman aged 45-65 years in good health and CMV-seropositive. Each CDR3 is given with its conserved first and last residue. Each record gives: CDR3 DNA, CDR3 protein, CDR3 length, J gene, D gene, clone size, V gene. The D gene is left open where the match is weak. The size field is filled for only some rows; it gives once, few, many or a size class.

CDR3 DNA: TGTGCCAGCAAAATACAGGGGAGAGAAGCTTCCTTT
CDR3 protein: CASKIQGREASF
CDR3 length: 12
J gene: TRBJ1-1
D gene: TRBD1
clone size: NA
V gene: TRBV7-3

CDR3 DNA: TGTGCCAGCAGCTTAGTGTCCGGGGGAAATCAGCCCCAGCATTTT
CDR3 protein: CASSLVSGGNQPQHF
CDR3 length: 15
J gene: TRBJ1-5
D gene: NA
clone size: NA
V gene: TRBV7-6

CDR3 DNA: TGTGCTAGTGGCCAGAACTCCGGGACAGGGGAGCCCCAGCATTTT
CDR3 protein: CASGQNSGTGEPQHF
CDR3 length: 15
J gene: TRBJ1-5
D gene: TRBD1
clone size: NA
V gene: TRBV12-5

CDR3 DNA: TGTGCCAGCAGCTCCCGACTAGCGGGAGGGGAGGGAGGAGAGACCCAGTACTTC
CDR3 protein: CASSSRLAGGEGGETQYF
CDR3 length: 18
J gene: TRBJ2-5
D gene: TRBD2
clone size: NA
V gene: TRBV5-5

CDR3 DNA: TGTGCCAGCAGCTCGGGACTAGCGGGAGTAGTTTCCTACAATGAGCAGTTCTTC
CDR3 protein: CASSSGLAGVVSYNEQFF
CDR3 length: 18
J gene: TRBJ2-1
D gene: TRBD2
clone size: NA
V gene: TRBV11-3

CDR3 DNA: TGCGCCAGCACCCAAGGAGCGAACATGAACACTGAAGCTTTCTTT
CDR3 protein: CASTQGANMNTEAFF
CDR3 length: 15
J gene: TRBJ1-1
D gene: NA
clone size: NA
V gene: TRBV4-1

CDR3 DNA: TGTGCCAGCAGCCTGGGACAGGTGGGAGAGACCCAGTACTTC
CDR3 protein: CASSLGQVGETQYF
CDR3 length: 14
J gene: TRBJ2-5
D gene: TRBD1
clone size: NA
V gene: TRBV28

CDR3 DNA: TGTGCCAGCTCACCACAGGGGGCGGGCAGCAATCAGCCCCAGCATTTT
CDR3 protein: CASSPQGAGSNQPQHF
CDR3 length: 16
J gene: TRBJ1-5
D gene: TRBD1
clone size: NA
V gene: TRBV18

CDR3 DNA: TGTGCCAGCAGCTTGGCCTGGCGGGGGCCCCCCTACAATGAGCAGTTCTTC
CDR3 protein: CASSLAWRGPPYNEQFF
CDR3 length: 17
J gene: TRBJ2-1
D gene: NA
clone size: NA
V gene: TRBV5-4

CDR3 DNA: TGTGCCTGGAGTGTACCCCTAATTCGCTATGGCTACACCTTC
CDR3 protein: CAWSVPLIRYGYTF
CDR3 length: 14
J gene: TRBJ1-2
D gene: NA
clone size: NA
V gene: TRBV30

CDR3 DNA: TGTGCCAGCAGCTTTTCTACTAACTATGGCTACACCTTC
CDR3 protein: CASSFSTNYGYTF
CDR3 length: 13
J gene: TRBJ1-2
D gene: NA
clone size: NA
V gene: TRBV7-9

CDR3 DNA: TGTGCCAGCAGCCCCCAGGGACTAGAAGTCTACGAGCAGTACTTC
CDR3 protein: CASSPQGLEVYEQYF
CDR3 length: 15
J gene: TRBJ2-7
D gene: TRBD2
clone size: NA
V gene: TRBV27

CDR3 DNA: TGTGCCAGCAGTGTGACAGGGTCTGCCACTGAAGCTTTCTTT
CDR3 protein: CASSVTGSATEAFF
CDR3 length: 14
J gene: TRBJ1-1
D gene: TRBD1
clone size: NA
V gene: TRBV6-1

CDR3 DNA: TGTGCCAGCAGCCCCCCGTTCACAGATACGCAGTATTTT
CDR3 protein: CASSPPFTDTQYF
CDR3 length: 13
J gene: TRBJ2-3
D gene: NA
clone size: NA
V gene: TRBV7-9

CDR3 DNA: TGTGCCAGCTCACCATCCGCCCTCGCGACAGATACGCAGTATTTT
CDR3 protein: CASSPSALATDTQYF
CDR3 length: 15
J gene: TRBJ2-3
D gene: NA
clone size: NA
V gene: TRBV18

CDR3 DNA: TGTGCCAGCAGCCCCCGGGGACAAGCGAATTCACCCCTCCACTTT
CDR3 protein: CASSPRGQANSPLHF
CDR3 length: 15
J gene: TRBJ1-6
D gene: NA
clone size: few
V gene: TRBV7-8

CDR3 DNA: TGTGCCTGGAACATCGACAGACCCTATGGCTACACCTTC
CDR3 protein: CAWNIDRPYGYTF
CDR3 length: 13
J gene: TRBJ1-2
D gene: NA
clone size: few
V gene: TRBV30

CDR3 DNA: TGTGCCATCAGAACCGGGACTAGCGGGAGTTGGGACGAGCAGTACTTC
CDR3 protein: CAIRTGTSGSWDEQYF
CDR3 length: 16
J gene: TRBJ2-7
D gene: TRBD2
clone size: NA
V gene: TRBV10-3

CDR3 DNA: TGCAGCGTTGAGGTCCTTACGGGACAGGTATCTACCTACGAGCAGTACTTC
CDR3 protein: CSVEVLTGQVSTYEQYF
CDR3 length: 17
J gene: TRBJ2-7
D gene: TRBD1
clone size: NA
V gene: TRBV29-1

CDR3 DNA: TGTGCCAGCAGCTTGGTAGGAGGGGACCCCTATGGCTACACCTTC
CDR3 protein: CASSLVGGDPYGYTF
CDR3 length: 15
J gene: TRBJ1-2
D gene: NA
clone size: NA
V gene: TRBV5-8